This is a list of T cell receptor beta chains from one sample in a study of cytomegalovirus exposure and HLA in healthy donors. Here immunoSEQ multiplex PCR was the method, and the copy in TCRdb shows in-frame clones only, minus some. This table has approximately 110,000 clones, roughly 82% appearing once. Sequenced input: PBMCs. The receptors were sampled from a woman aged 35 to 49 in good health and CMV-seropositive. The CDR3 runs from the conserved cysteine through the conserved F or W. A D gene is named only where the DNA matches it firmly. Some rows mark clone size as missing; the rest say once, few, many or name a class of expanded clone.

>NA|TRBJ1-5|TRBV6-1|NA
TGTGCCAGCACAGGTACCTTTAGCAATCAGCCCCAGCATTTT
CASTGTFSNQPQHF
>NA|TRBJ2-1|TRBV5-4|TRBD1
TGTGCCAGCAGCTTGCCCGGGACAGTAGAGGGCGATGAGCAGTTCTTC
CASSLPGTVEGDEQFF
>few|TRBJ2-1|TRBV6-6|NA
TGTGCCAGCAGTTACGGCCAGGGGGGCAATGAGCAGTTCTTC
CASSYGQGGNEQFF
>NA|TRBJ2-1|TRBV7-3|NA
TGTGCCAGCAGCTCTTGGGGCAGGAGCTACAATGAGCAGTTCTTC
CASSSWGRSYNEQFF
>NA|TRBJ2-1|TRBV6-5|NA
TGTGCCAGCAGTCCGGGGGTCAGCTCCTACAATGAGCAGTTCTTC
CASSPGVSSYNEQFF
>once|TRBJ2-1|TRBV11-3|NA
TGTGCCAGCAGCCCCGGGGTAGCTGCGTACAATGAGCAGTTCTTC
CASSPGVAAYNEQFF
>NA|TRBJ2-1|TRBV6-5|NA
TGTGCCAGCAGTTACTCGAGACTCTACAATGAGCAGTTCTTC
CASSYSRLYNEQFF
>NA|TRBJ1-1|TRBV7-9|TRBD1
TGTGCCAGCAGCTTAGTTAGTGGACAGGGGGCGTCCGAAGCTTTCTTT
CASSLVSGQGASEAFF
>NA|TRBJ1-1|TRBV5-1|NA
TGCGCCAGCAGCCCCGGACAAGGCCTGAACTTTGAAGCTTTCTTT
CASSPGQGLNFEAFF
>once|TRBJ2-1|TRBV5-4|TRBD2
TGTGCCAGCAGCTTGGCCGCAGGGCTAGCGGGACCCAAGAATGAGCAGTTCTTC
CASSLAAGLAGPKNEQFF
>NA|TRBJ2-3|TRBV28|TRBD2
TGTGCCAGCAGTTTGCGATACCGCGGGAGCCCAGATACGCAGTATTTT
CASSLRYRGSPDTQYF
>NA|TRBJ2-7|TRBV11-2|TRBD2
TGTGCCAGCAGCTATACTAGCGGGGTCTACGAGCAGTACTTC
CASSYTSGVYEQYF
>NA|TRBJ1-1|TRBV28|NA
TGTGCCGTCTGGGGGCGCGGGAACACTGAAGCTTTCTTT
CAVWGRGNTEAFF
>NA|TRBJ1-2|TRBV28|NA
TGTGCCAGCAGTTTATTGGGCCTTTATGGCTACACCTTC
CASSLLGLYGYTF
>NA|TRBJ2-7|TRBV6-5|NA
TGTGCCAGCTCTGCAGACACCTACGAGCAGTACTTC
CASSADTYEQYF
>NA|TRBJ2-5|TRBV6-5|TRBD1
TGTGCCAGCAGAAGGGACAGTCAAGAGACCCAGTACTTC
CASRRDSQETQYF
>NA|TRBJ2-4|TRBV5-1|TRBD1
TGCGCCAGCAGCCTTCGACAGGGCTTGGCAAACATTCAGTACTTC
CASSLRQGLANIQYF